This T cell receptor beta chain was obtained from a study of OX40 agonist ivuxolimab in advanced cancers. This CDR3 spans 14 amino acids. Germline V CDR1 and CDR2: MDHEN, SYDVKM. Between the trimmed V and J ends, which lost 3 bases and 7 bases, there was a span of 13 bases. This table comes from immunoSEQ multiplex PCR, and its TCRdb copy is limited to in-frame clones, with some not included. The table includes more than 75,000 clones, over 75% detected once. The chain employs TRBV28 and TRBJ1-5; D not certain. The receptor's source is an adult with an advanced solid tumor such as melanoma, head and neck, liver or kidney cancer. Sample: CD4+ or CD8+ T cells sorted from blood, taken in a trial of the OX40 agonist ivuxolimab. CDR3 sequence reads: CASSFPLAGQPQHF. The DNA of the CDR3 is TGTGCCAGCAGTTTTCCTTTAGCGGGCCAGCCCCAGCATTTT.